Detailed here is one T cell receptor (beta chain). The antigen remains unidentified. Sequenced by immunoSEQ multiplex PCR; TCRdb stores in-frame clones only, minus some. The data contain about 85,000 clones, around 90% of them singletons. This sample is part of a study of graft-versus-host responses after intestinal transplantation. Per the germline V gene, CDR1 is MNHNY and CDR2 is SVGAGI (reference sequence). This CDR3 is 12 amino acids long. The V and J ends lost 5 bases and 3 bases respectively, with 8 bases between them. The receptor comes from a human donor who was the organ donor for an intestinal transplant. The source material was unstimulated CD8+ T cells sorted from spleen or lymph node cells, sampled before transplant. The gene calls are TRBV6-6 and TRBJ2-7; no firm D call. The CDR3: CASSGVDYEQYF. The CDR3 nucleotides read TGTGCCAGCAGTGGGGTTGACTACGAGCAGTACTTC.